This record concerns one TCR beta chain sequence. Its antigen is not yet known. No much larger clonotype is one base removed from it; base qualities were not supplied. According to the germline V gene, CDR1 reads KGHSH and CDR2 reads LQKENI. Taken from cysteine to phenylalanine, the CDR3 has 16 residues. Just CDR3 DNA is preserved here, 48 bases in frame from base 1. V is pruned by 0 bases and J by 10 bases, leaving 5 bases of the junction without a gene match. At one collaborating source in Seattle, patients were enrolled during active infection and were followed longitudinally through the course of disease. Collaborating institutions collected whole blood in K2EDTA tubes following their own protocols. For TCRbeta analysis, collaborators shipped samples as frozen whole blood, isolated PBMCs, or DNA extracted from either of those sample types. This sample was included in a study of blood T cell repertoires in COVID-19 (dated by TCRdb to the early 2020s). Some background on the complete study: The collaborator samples originated in the United States, Italy and Spain and spanned the acute and convalescent phases of COVID-19. The repertoires were made available in a free public database intended to serve as a resource for research on the immune response to SARS-CoV-2. HLA class I and class II types, where available, came from metadata supplied by the sample provider rather than from assay-based typing. Subjects who had been exposed to COVID-19, were actively infected with it, or had recovered from it provided the deeply sampled blood TCRbeta repertoires that made up the dataset. Samples were obtained from the ongoing ImmuneRACE study (first 160 participants) and from over 1,000 subjects provided by 6 global collaborators. The prospective study material was composed of cDNA or gDNA derived from T cells, B-cell-depleted T cells, or PBMCs. Sample metadata almost always included a de-identified subject ID, COVID-19 status, age in years and sex.

Paper-wide results and their limitations: How much clinical and demographic metadata was included differed by source and by participant, and the metadata was provided uncurated.

TCRbeta CDR3 regions were amplified from genomic DNA using the immunoSEQ Assay, a bias-controlled multiplex PCR. The published analysis was carried out like this. The number of nucleated cells in each sample was estimated from the amplification of reference gene primers within the assay. To quantify the absolute abundance of each unique TCRbeta CDR3 rearrangement, sequence reads were collapsed and filtered. For each sample, productive Simpson clonality was calculated by taking the square root of Simpson's diversity index across productive rearrangements. This is the immuneACCESS table as TCRdb keeps it, with only in-frame sequences that have V and J called. A part of the clones is gone; compared with another copy, unresolved V genes explain less than half, and the rest is unexplained. V, J and clone size reflect that table, while D and trimming were determined from the DNA. The sample table records under 250,000 clones; roughly 90% of these occur just once. Jointly, the top ten make up approximately 0.77% of the sample.

Sequenced sample: peripheral blood. The V and J genes are TRBV18 and TRBJ2-1; 14 junctional bases match TRBD2. This TCR was recovered from a man in his 60s with COVID-19, enrolled during active disease. The CDR3 protein: CASSPPGLAGVREQFF. DNA sequence: TGTGCCAGCTCACCACCGGGACTAGCGGGAGTAAGGGAGCAGTTCTTC.